These T cell receptor beta chains were read from a single sample in a study of blood T cell repertoires in COVID-19. The data were produced by immunoSEQ multiplex PCR, yet TCRdb's version contains in-frame clones alone and is incomplete. The data hold 70,000 to 100,000 clones, with 70% to 90% observed a single time. The source material was peripheral blood. The origin of the receptors is a middle-aged man with COVID-19, enrolled during active disease. CDR3s include the opening cysteine and the closing phenylalanine or tryptophan. The D gene is left open where the match is weak. Rows may omit the clone size; those that give it use once, few, many or a size class.

>NA|NA|TRBJ2-1|TRBV30
TGTGCCTGGAGTGTTCCAGGGCCCAATGAGCAGTTCTTC
CAWSVPGPNEQFF
>NA|NA|TRBJ1-5|TRBV5-6
TGTGCCAGCAGCTGGGGCAGGGTGGATCAGCCCCAGCATTTT
CASSWGRVDQPQHF
>TRBD1|NA|TRBJ2-1|TRBV15
TGTGCCACCAGCATATCCGACAGGGGGCGCTATGAGCAGTTCTTC
CATSISDRGRYEQFF
>TRBD2|NA|TRBJ2-1|TRBV7-2
TGTGCCAGCAGCTTAGTCGGCGGGGGGGGCTACAATGAGCAGTTCTTC
CASSLVGGGGYNEQFF
>NA|NA|TRBJ2-7|TRBV5-1
TGCGCCAGCAGCCTCCCTGAAGGCAGGAAGCAGTACTTC
CASSLPEGRKQYF
>NA|NA|TRBJ1-3|TRBV7-2
TGTGCCAGCAGCTTAGCGGACAGCTGGGGAAACACCATATATTTT
CASSLADSWGNTIYF
>TRBD1|NA|TRBJ1-4|TRBV15
TGTGCCACCAGCAGAGACCCAGGACAGGGGGCTGAAAAACTGTTTTTT
CATSRDPGQGAEKLFF
>TRBD1|NA|TRBJ1-2|TRBV3-1/TRBV3-2
TGTGCCAGCAGCCATAACGACAGGGGAGGACGAGGCTACACCTTC
CASSHNDRGGRGYTF
>NA|NA|TRBJ1-2|TRBV5-4
TGTGCCAGCAGCTTGGCTGGCAGGAACTATGGCTACACCTTC
CASSLAGRNYGYTF
>NA|NA|TRBJ2-1|TRBV19
TGTGCCAGTCAACCGGGACAAGACTCCAATGAGCAGTTCTTC
CASQPGQDSNEQFF
>TRBD2|NA|TRBJ2-7|TRBV7-6
TGTGCCAGCAGCTTAGGTTCGGGGGACTATGCCACCTACGAGCAGTACTTC
CASSLGSGDYATYEQYF
>NA|once|TRBJ1-4|TRBV7-8
TGTGCCAGCAGCCGACCTGAGGGGACTGCTAATGAAAAACTGTTTTTT
CASSRPEGTANEKLFF
>TRBD2|NA|TRBJ2-1|TRBV27
TGTGCCAGCAGCACGCCTAGCGGGGGGCGGGGTGAGCAGTTCTTC
CASSTPSGGRGEQFF
>NA|NA|TRBJ2-1|TRBV28
TGTGCCAGCAGTTTTCTTAGGGGGAACTCCTACAATGAGCAGTTCTTC
CASSFLRGNSYNEQFF
>NA|NA|TRBJ1-1|TRBV5-5
TGTGCCAGCAGCTGGGGGGGCTTGAACACTGAAGCTTTCTTT
CASSWGGLNTEAFF
>NA|once|TRBJ2-1|TRBV11-3
TGTGCCAGCAGCACCCCCAGGGCCAATGAGCAGTTCTTC
CASSTPRANEQFF
>NA|NA|TRBJ2-6|TRBV9
TGTGCCAGCAGCGTAGCTTTACCCGTGAACAGGGTCGTGGCTGGGGCCAACGTCCTGACTTTC
CASSVALPVNRVVAGANVLTF
>NA|few|TRBJ1-1|TRBV7-9
TGTGCCAGCTACGGCGGCAGAAGGAGGACTGAAGCTTTCTTT
CASYGGRRRTEAFF
>NA|NA|TRBJ2-1|TRBV7-6
TGTGCCAGCAGCTTAGTTCTCGGGACAACATACAATGAGCAGTTCTTC
CASSLVLGTTYNEQFF
>NA|NA|TRBJ2-1|TRBV9
TGTGCCAGCAGCGTACTGAGGGGGTCCTACAATGAGCAGTTCTTC
CASSVLRGSYNEQFF
>NA|once|TRBJ1-2|TRBV19
TGTGCCAGTATGGCGGCCTATGGCTACACCTTC
CASMAAYGYTF
>NA|NA|TRBJ2-7|TRBV27
TGTGCCAGCAGTTTATTCATAGCGGCCCCCGAGCAGTACTTC
CASSLFIAAPEQYF
>NA|NA|TRBJ1-5|TRBV7-6
TGTGCCAGCAGCTCCGGGACAACACTTAGCAATCAGCCCCAGCATTTT
CASSSGTTLSNQPQHF
>NA|NA|TRBJ2-2|TRBV7-9
TGTGCCAGCAGCCCATACAGGTGGGACACCGGGGAGCTGTTTTTT
CASSPYRWDTGELFF
>TRBD2|NA|TRBJ2-7|TRBV4-1
TGCGCCAGCAGCCAAGATAAATCGGGAGGCGTGAAAAACTACGAGCAGTACTTC
CASSQDKSGGVKNYEQYF
>NA|once|TRBJ1-2|TRBV3-1/TRBV3-2
TGTGCCAGCAGCCAAGGGAGAGGGCCTCACCTTAACTATGGCTACACCTTC
CASSQGRGPHLNYGYTF
>NA|NA|TRBJ2-2|TRBV4-1
TGCGCCAGCAGCCCTGACCGGGTCACCGGGGAGCTGTTTTTT
CASSPDRVTGELFF
>NA|NA|TRBJ1-2|TRBV13
TGTGCCAGCAGCTTAGGCCTGGCGGGGGGCGGCCTAGCTGGCTACACCTTC
CASSLGLAGGGLAGYTF
>TRBD1|NA|TRBJ2-2|TRBV5-4
TGTGCCAGCAGCTTGGGGACAGGGACGAACACCGGGGAGCTGTTTTTT
CASSLGTGTNTGELFF
>NA|NA|TRBJ1-6|TRBV27
TGTGCCAGCAGTTTACTTGATTCACCCCTCCACTTT
CASSLLDSPLHF
>NA|NA|TRBJ1-2|TRBV7-9
TGTGCCAGCAGCTCTGAGATCGGTGGCTACACCTTC
CASSSEIGGYTF
>NA|NA|TRBJ1-6|TRBV30
TGTGCCTGGAGGACACATAAGAATTCACCCCTCCACTTT
CAWRTHKNSPLHF
>TRBD1|once|TRBJ1-2|TRBV19
TGTGCCAGTAGTCAGGGACAGGGCTATGGCTACACCTTC
CASSQGQGYGYTF
>TRBD1|once|TRBJ1-2|TRBV2
TGTGCCAGCAGAAAGACAGGGGGCGGCTATGGCTACACCTTC
CASRKTGGGYGYTF
>NA|NA|TRBJ1-5|TRBV6-5
TGTGCCAGCAAAGACAGTACCCTAAATCAGCCCCAGCATTTT
CASKDSTLNQPQHF
>TRBD2|NA|TRBJ2-1|TRBV9
TGTGCCAGCAGCGTTAGCGGGGGGCAGTACAATGAGCAGTTCTTC
CASSVSGGQYNEQFF
>NA|NA|TRBJ2-3|TRBV7-8
TGTGCCAGCAGTCGTATCACAGATACGCAGTATTTT
CASSRITDTQYF
>TRBD1|NA|TRBJ2-3|TRBV19
TGTGCCAGCAAAGACAGGGGAGCATCGGGAGATACGCAGTATTTT
CASKDRGASGDTQYF
>NA|NA|TRBJ2-7|TRBV12-5
TGTGCTAGTGGGCCCCGGGAGACTGGCGTCTCTTCACCGTCTGACGAGCAGTACTTC
CASGPRETGVSSPSDEQYF
>TRBD2|once|TRBJ2-5|TRBV7-9
TGTGCCAGCAGAAAAACGGGACTAGCGGGGGAGACCCAGTACTTC
CASRKTGLAGETQYF
>NA|NA|TRBJ2-1|TRBV6-5
TGTGCCAGCAGTTACTCCAGCAGGGGAAGTGAGCAGTTCTTC
CASSYSSRGSEQFF
>TRBD1|few|TRBJ1-5|TRBV24-1
TGTGCCACCAGTGAATCAGGGGGCCTCAATCAGCCCCAGCATTTT
CATSESGGLNQPQHF
>TRBD2|few|TRBJ2-7|TRBV4-1
TGCGCCAGCAGCCCAGCTGCGGCGGGGGGGATATCCTACGAGCAGTACTTC
CASSPAAAGGISYEQYF
>NA|NA|TRBJ2-7|TRBV5-1
TGCGCCAGCAGGCCCTGGTGGGAGAGCTCCTACGAGCAGTACTTC
CASRPWWESSYEQYF
>TRBD1|once|TRBJ2-7|TRBV5-4
TGTGCCAGCAGCACCCAGGACAGGGGAGCCTACGAGCAGTACTTC
CASSTQDRGAYEQYF
>NA|NA|TRBJ2-1|TRBV7-2
TGTGCCAGCAGCCAGGGTTGGGGCTCCTACAATGAGCAGTTCTTC
CASSQGWGSYNEQFF
>NA|NA|TRBJ1-4|TRBV18
TGTGCTAGCTCACTGTTAGTTAATGAAAAACTGTTTTTT
CASSLLVNEKLFF